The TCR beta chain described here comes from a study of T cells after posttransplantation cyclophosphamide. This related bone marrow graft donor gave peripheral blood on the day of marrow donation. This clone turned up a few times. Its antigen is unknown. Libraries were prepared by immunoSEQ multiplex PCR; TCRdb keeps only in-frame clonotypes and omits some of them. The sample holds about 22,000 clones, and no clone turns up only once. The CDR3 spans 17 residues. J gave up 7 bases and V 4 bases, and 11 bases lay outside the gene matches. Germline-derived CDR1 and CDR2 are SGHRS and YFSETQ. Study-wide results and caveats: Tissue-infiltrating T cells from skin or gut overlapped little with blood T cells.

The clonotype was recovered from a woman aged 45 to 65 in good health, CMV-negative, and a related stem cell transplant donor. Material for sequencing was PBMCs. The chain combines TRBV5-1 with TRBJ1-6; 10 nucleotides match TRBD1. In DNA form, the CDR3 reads TGCGCCAGCAGCGCCCGGGACAGGGGAGTGAAAAATTCACCCCTCCACTTT. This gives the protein CASSARDRGVKNSPLHF.